This TCR beta chain was captured by sequencing in a study of CD8 T cells in Susac syndrome. General study findings and limits: The study conceded that its TCR sequencing and HLA analysis involved relatively few individuals.

Reverse transcription of roughly 0.5 to 1 ug RNA was carried out with random hexamers. Across 54 Vbeta and 13 Jbeta, TCR beta CDR3 was amplified with immunoSEQ multiplex PCR. TCRdb recomputed calls from the immunoSEQ multiplex PCR reads with MiXCR, one row per CDR3 protein. Of 150,000 to 200,000 distinct CDR3 sequences listed, around 95% are singletons. Germline V gene data show CDR1 as SGHTA and CDR2 as FQGNSA. V gave up 5 bases and J gave up 3 bases, with 14 bases separating them. CDR3 length: 15 amino acids. Controls were healthy donors (matched for age and sex). Negative isolation was used for CD8+ and CD4+ T cells and FACS enrichment for TEMRA cells. About this clonotype: Its antigen remains unidentified.

The rearrangement uses TRBV7-2 and TRBJ1-5, with a weak D call TRBD1 (5 bases). Sequencing was carried out using CD4+ T cells from PBMCs. This clonotype was obtained from a human donor in good health. CDR3 residues: CASSPGTATNQPQHF. Here the CDR3 DNA reads TGTGCCAGCAGCCCCGGGACGGCCACCAATCAGCCCCAGCATTTT.